This TCR beta chain was identified during a study of blood T cell repertoires in COVID-19. Study-wide context: T cells, B-cell-depleted T cells, or PBMCs provided the cDNA or gDNA that served as material.

The protocol was immunoSEQ multiplex PCR, while the TCRdb copy is restricted to in-frame clones and leaves out a portion. This table has 200,000 to 250,000 clones, roughly 85% appearing once. What was sequenced was peripheral blood. This clonotype was obtained from a man in his forties with acute or convalescent COVID-19.

The CDR3 DNA is TGTGCCAGCAGCCCAGCCGCAGGGGTCGACGGCTACACCTTC. Amino acid sequence: CASSPAAGVDGYTF. The chain has TRBV7-8 and TRBJ1-2; D possibly corresponds to TRBD1 (6 bases). Germline V gene lookup returns CDR1 SGHVS and CDR2 FQNEAQ. Deletions cut 5 bases from V and 8 bases from J, with 18 bases between. The CDR3 covers 14 residues.